This T cell receptor (beta chain) was documented in a study of post-analysis software for immune sequencing data. Looking at the study overall: The study covered relapsing-remitting, secondary progressive and progressive-relapsing courses of multiple sclerosis. Broader study findings: Patients carried a handful of TRBV segments more frequently than controls did, and TRBV5-6, TRBV5-1 and TRBV20-1 were among them.

Libraries were made from TCR beta cDNA, and they carried unique molecular identifiers. One entry per CDR3 protein, called by TCRdb with MiXCR from the PCR reads. The table shows about 460,000 distinct CDR3 sequences, with 45% occurring only once. As for this clonotype: What it binds is unknown.

The CDR3 runs to 14 residues. Trimming took off 6 bases at V and 4 bases at J, with 14 bases between the two ends. Per the germline V gene, CDR1 is SGHVS and CDR2 is FQNEAQ. The sequenced sample was blood. This receptor was identified in a girl aged 5-17 years with multiple sclerosis. J is TRBJ2-3 and V is TRBV7-8, with D perhaps TRBD1 (6 bases). CDR3 region: CASRLQGVPDTQYF. Written as DNA, the CDR3 is TGTGCCAGCAGGCTACAGGGCGTCCCAGATACGCAGTATTTT. Using reference TRBV7-8 and TRBJ2-3 for the parts outside the CDR3, the full variable domain is GAGVSQSPRYKVAKRGQDVALRCDPISGHVSLFWYQQALGQGPEFLTYFQNEAQLDKSGLPSDRFFAERPEGSVSTLKIQRTQQEDSAVYLCASRLQGVPDTQYFGPGTRLTVL.